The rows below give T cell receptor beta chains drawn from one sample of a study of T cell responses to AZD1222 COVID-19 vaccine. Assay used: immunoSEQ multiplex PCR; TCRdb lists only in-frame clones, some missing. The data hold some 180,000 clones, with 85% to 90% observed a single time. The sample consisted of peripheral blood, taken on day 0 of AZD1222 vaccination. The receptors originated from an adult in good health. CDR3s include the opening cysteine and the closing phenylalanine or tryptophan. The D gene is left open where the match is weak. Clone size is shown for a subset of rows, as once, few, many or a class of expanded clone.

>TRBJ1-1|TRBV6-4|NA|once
TGTGCCAGCAGTTCCTCCCCTGGGGACACTGAAGCTTTCTTT
CASSSSPGDTEAFF
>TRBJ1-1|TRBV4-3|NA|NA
TGCGCCAGCAGCCTGGAGAGGAGGGGAATCACTGAAGCTTTCTTT
CASSLERRGITEAFF
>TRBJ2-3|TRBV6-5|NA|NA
TGTGCCAGCCGTAAGGGGCACCCCACAGATACGCAGTATTTT
CASRKGHPTDTQYF
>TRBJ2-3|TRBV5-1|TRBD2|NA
TGCGCCAGCAGCTTGGAGGGACTAGCGACCACAGATACGCAGTATTTT
CASSLEGLATTDTQYF
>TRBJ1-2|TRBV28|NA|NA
TGTGCCAGCAGTTTCCCCGGTAACTATGGCTACACCTTC
CASSFPGNYGYTF
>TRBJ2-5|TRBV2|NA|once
TGTGCCAGCAGGGGGGGACGGACCTTAATACAAGAGACCCAGTACTTC
CASRGGRTLIQETQYF
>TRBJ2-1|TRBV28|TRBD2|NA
TGTGCCAGCAGCGATTCTAGCGGGAGGTTCTACAATGAGCAGTTCTTC
CASSDSSGRFYNEQFF
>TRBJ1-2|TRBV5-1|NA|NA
TGCGCCAGCAGCCCCGGGACCACCTATGGCTACACCTTC
CASSPGTTYGYTF
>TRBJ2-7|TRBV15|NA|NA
TGTGCCACCAGCAGAGATTACAACAGGGACTACGAGCAGTACTTC
CATSRDYNRDYEQYF
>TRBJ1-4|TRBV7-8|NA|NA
TGTGCCAGCAGCTTAGGGGTGACTGAAAAACTGTTTTTT
CASSLGVTEKLFF
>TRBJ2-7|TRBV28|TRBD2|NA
TGTGCCAGCAGTTTACCCCCCCGGCGGCTAGCGGGGGAAACCTACGAGCAGTACTTC
CASSLPPRRLAGETYEQYF
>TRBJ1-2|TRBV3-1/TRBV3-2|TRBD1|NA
TGTGCCAGCAGCCAAGAGCGGTTGCGGCAGGGGGCGACCACCTTC
CASSQERLRQGATTF
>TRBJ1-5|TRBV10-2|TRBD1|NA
TGCGCCAGCAGTGAAGGGGGCTATCAGCCCCAGCATTTT
CASSEGGYQPQHF
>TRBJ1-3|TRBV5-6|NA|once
TGTGCCAGCTCCCGCCGAACAGCGATGGACACCATATATTTT
CASSRRTAMDTIYF
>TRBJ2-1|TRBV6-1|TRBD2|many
TGTGCCAGCAGTGAACTAGCGGGCTCCTACAATGAGCAGTTCTTC
CASSELAGSYNEQFF
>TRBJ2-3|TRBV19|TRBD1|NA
TGTGCCAGTACCCCCCGGACAGGGATAGATACGCAGTATTTT
CASTPRTGIDTQYF
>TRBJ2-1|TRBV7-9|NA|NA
TGTGCCAGCAGCTCGCCCCCCCGACCGCTAGCGAACCCGAATGAGCAGTTCTTC
CASSSPPRPLANPNEQFF
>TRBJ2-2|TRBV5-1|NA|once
TGCGCCAGCAGCTTGGTGGCCGACACCGGGGAGCTGTTTTTT
CASSLVADTGELFF
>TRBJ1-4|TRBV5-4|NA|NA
TGTGCCAGCAGCTTGGGCGGGTTGGGGACTAATGAAAAACTGTTTTTT
CASSLGGLGTNEKLFF
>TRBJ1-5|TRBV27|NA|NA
TGTGCCAGCAGTTTCCCCGACAACGCATATAGCAATCAGCCCCAGCATTTT
CASSFPDNAYSNQPQHF
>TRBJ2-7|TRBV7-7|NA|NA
TGTGCTAGCAGCTTAGGGCAGGTGGACGAGCAGTACTTC
CASSLGQVDEQYF
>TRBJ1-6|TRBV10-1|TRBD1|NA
TGCGCCAGCAGTGAGGGCGACAGGGGCAATTCACCCCTCCACTTT
CASSEGDRGNSPLHF
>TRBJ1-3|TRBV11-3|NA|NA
TGTGCCAGCAGCTTAGGGCACGGAAACACCATATATTTT
CASSLGHGNTIYF
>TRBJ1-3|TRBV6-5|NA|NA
TGTGCCAGCAGCACCCCTGGAAACACCATATATTTT
CASSTPGNTIYF
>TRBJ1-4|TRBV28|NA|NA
TGTGCCAGCAGTCCGGGCGGCGCAACTAATGAAAAACTGTTTTTT
CASSPGGATNEKLFF
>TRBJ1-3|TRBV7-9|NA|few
TGTGCCAGCCGCCGGGCGACCTCTGGAAACACCATATATTTT
CASRRATSGNTIYF
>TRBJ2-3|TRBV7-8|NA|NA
TGTGCCAGCAGCTTCCTGTCCCACACAGATACGCAGTATTTT
CASSFLSHTDTQYF
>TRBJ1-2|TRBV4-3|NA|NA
TGCGCCAGCAGCCAGGAGGGAGCCAGGGTCACCTTC
CASSQEGARVTF
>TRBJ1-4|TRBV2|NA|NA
TGTGCCAGCAGTGAAGAGGCCGAAAAACTGTTTTTT
CASSEEAEKLFF
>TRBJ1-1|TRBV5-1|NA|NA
TGCGCCAGCAGCTTGGACGAGGAAGCTTTCTTT
CASSLDEEAFF
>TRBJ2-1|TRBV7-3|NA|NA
TGTGCCAGCAGCTTACCAGGGAGCTCCTACAATGAGCAGTTCTTC
CASSLPGSSYNEQFF
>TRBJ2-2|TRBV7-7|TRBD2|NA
TGTGCTAGCAGCCCCCGGGGCGGGGGCACCGGGGAGCTGTTTTTT
CASSPRGGGTGELFF
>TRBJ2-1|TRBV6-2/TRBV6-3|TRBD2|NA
TGTGCCAGCAGTTGGACAGCGGGGGGTCAACGGTTCTTC
CASSWTAGGQRFF
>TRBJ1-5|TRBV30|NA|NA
TGTGCCTGGGAGGTGGGGACCCGGACTACCTATGAGCCCCAGCATTTT
CAWEVGTRTTYEPQHF
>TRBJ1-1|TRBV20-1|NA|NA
TGCAGTGCAGACGGGTTCACTGAAGCTTTCTTT
CSADGFTEAFF
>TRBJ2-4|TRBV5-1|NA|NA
TGCGCCAGCAGCTTGGAGGCAGGGGTGGCCAAAAACATTCAGTACTTC
CASSLEAGVAKNIQYF
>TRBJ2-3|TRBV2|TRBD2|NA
TGTGCCAGCAGTGATCCTAGCGGAGCAGATACGCAGTATTTT
CASSDPSGADTQYF
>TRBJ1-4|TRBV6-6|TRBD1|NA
TGTGCCAGCAAAACCGGGACAGGTGTAGAAAAACTGTTTTTT
CASKTGTGVEKLFF
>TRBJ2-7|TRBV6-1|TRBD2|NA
TGTGCCAGCAGTGAAGCGGGGAGGGGAGTCTCCTACGAGCAGTACTTC
CASSEAGRGVSYEQYF
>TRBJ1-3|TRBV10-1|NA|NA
TGCGCCAGCAGTGAAGGAGGTTCTGGAAACACCATATATTTT
CASSEGGSGNTIYF